The 30 T cell receptor beta chains below were found in one sample sequenced in a study of cytomegalovirus exposure and HLA in healthy donors. The PCR had 60 Vbeta and 13 Jbeta primers. Only in-frame clones appear in the TCRdb table, and some are missing; sequencing was by immunoSEQ multiplex PCR. Of approximately 150,000 clones detected, around 77% appear once; the ten largest clones hold 1.5% to 2%. Sequencing used PBMCs. Source of these receptors: a young woman in good health and CMV-seronegative.

CDR3 amino acids: CASSQADSQTPSGNTIYF. CDR3 bases: TGTGCCAGCAGCCAAGCAGACAGTCAGACTCCCTCTGGAAACACCATATATTTT. The chain uses TRBV4-2 and TRBJ1-3; D might be TRBD1 (5 bases). The CDR3 spans 18 residues. The germline V gene has CDR1 LGHNA and CDR2 YNFKEQ. V was pared by 1 base and J by 0 bases, with 16 bases between.

This chain uses TRBV7-2 with TRBJ2-1; 12 nucleotides line up with TRBD2. Germline CDR1 and CDR2: SGHTA and FQGNSA. The CDR3 consists of 16 residues. V lost 5 bases, J lost 3 bases, and 5 bases stayed unmatched. The CDR3 DNA follows: TGTGCCAGCAGCGCGGGGACTAGCGGGTACTACAATGAGCAGTTCTTC. Protein product: CASSAGTSGYYNEQFF.

This clone was picked up one time. The rearrangement joins TRBV7-2 to TRBJ2-3; TRBD2 might be the D (6 bases). CDR1 is SGHTA and CDR2 is FQGNSA in the germline V gene. V lost 0 bases and J 9 bases, leaving 16 bases between the germline ends. The CDR3 spans 15 residues. The DNA for the CDR3 is TGTGCCAGCAGCTTAGCGGGGCGGGATTTCGAGACGCAGTATTTT. It translates to CASSLAGRDFETQYF. Looking up the rest from reference TRBV7-2 and TRBJ2-3 gives the full variable domain: GAGVSQSPSNKVTEKGKDVELRCDPISGHTALYWYRQSLGQGLEFLIYFQGNSAPDKSGLPSDRFSAERTGGSVSTLTIQRTQQEDSAVYLCASSLAGRDFETQYFGPGTRLTVL.

Written as DNA, the CDR3 is TGTGCCAGCAGCTTTACGACAGGGGCGGACACTGAAGCTTTCTTT. The encoded protein is CASSFTTGADTEAFF. V and J are TRBV7-8 and TRBJ1-1; TRBD1 matches at 8 bases. CDR1 and CDR2 from the germline V gene are SGHVS and FQNEAQ. This CDR3 has 15 residues. V lost 3 bases, J lost 3 bases, and 6 bases stayed unmatched.

The chain joins TRBV28 to TRBJ2-2; D remains ambiguous. Germline V lookup: CDR1 MDHEN, CDR2 SYDVKM. This CDR3 is built from 15 residues. V gave up 7 bases and J gave up 3 bases, with 15 bases separating them. The CDR3 here is CASKNPIGDTGELFF. The CDR3 coding sequence is TGTGCCAGCAAAAACCCCATAGGAGACACCGGGGAGCTGTTTTTT.

This chain links TRBV19 with TRBJ2-5; a weak D match, TRBD2 (7 bases). The CDR3 spans 15 residues. Germline V CDR1 and CDR2: LNHDA, SQIVND (reference sequence). Trimming cost V 3 bases and J 4 bases, with 15 bases left between them. DNA of the CDR3: TGTGCCAGTAGTATTGCGGGAGAAGGGGGAGAGACCCAGTACTTC. It yields the protein CASSIAGEGGETQYF.

The chain carries TRBV19 and TRBJ2-1; TRBD2 agrees at 8 bases. The junction had 5 bases not matched to a gene; V was cut back by 5 bases and J by 2 bases. CDR3 size: 15 residues. The V gene's germline CDR1 is LNHDA and CDR2 SQIVND (reference sequence). The CDR3 spells CASSVSGGAYNEQFF. For the CDR3, the DNA is TGTGCCAGTAGTGTTTCCGGGGGGGCCTACAATGAGCAGTTCTTC.

This clone was counted a few times. The CDR3 bases are TGTGCCAGCATGGGGGCAGAGATAGGTGAAGCTTTCTTT. As protein: CASMGAEIGEAFF. The V call is TRBV6-5, the J call TRBJ1-1; a possible D gene is TRBD1 (6 bases). Germline values: CDR1 MNHEY, CDR2 SVGAGI. CDR3 size: 13 residues. The ends were cut back, 7 bases at V and 7 bases at J, with 16 bases in the middle.

V and J are TRBV19 and TRBJ1-3; the D gene is possibly TRBD1 (6 bases). Germline values: CDR1 LNHDA, CDR2 SQIVND (reference sequence). Trimming cost V 2 bases and J 3 bases, with 14 bases left between them. This CDR3 has 16 amino acids. CDR3 in DNA: TGTGCCAGTAGTATAACGGCGGGGGCAGGTGGAAACACCATATATTTT. Its translation: CASSITAGAGGNTIYF.

This chain uses TRBV19 with TRBJ1-5, with D possibly matching TRBD1 (6 bases). CDR1 is LNHDA and CDR2 is SQIVND in the germline V gene (reference sequence). The CDR3 sequence is 15 residues long. The V and J ends lost 5 bases and 2 bases respectively, with 13 bases between them. The CDR3 DNA is TGTGCCAGTAGTTTTTTCGACAGGCGCAATCAGCCCCAGCATTTT. It translates to CASSFFDRRNQPQHF. The full variable domain, in which reference TRBV19 and TRBJ1-5 provide the parts outside the CDR3, is DGGITQSPKYLFRKEGQNVTLSCEQNLNHDAMYWYRQDPGQGLRLIYYSQIVNDFQKGDIAEGYSVSREKKESFPLTVTSAQKNPTAFYLCASSFFDRRNQPQHFGDGTRLSIL.

The V gene is TRBV5-6, the J gene TRBJ2-1; 8 positions agree with TRBD2. V lost 4 bases, J lost 7 bases, and 10 bases stayed unmatched. Germline V gene data show CDR1 as SGHDT and CDR2 as YYEEEE. The CDR3 is made up of 15 amino acids. The CDR3 bases are TGTGCCAGCAGCCCCGGGGGGGGGCGCGGAAATGAGCAGTTCTTC. Translating gives CASSPGGGRGNEQFF.

The gene calls are TRBV7-2 and TRBJ1-3, with 7 bases aligning to TRBD1. The CDR3 has 15 residues. The V segment lost 5 bases and the J segment 2 bases; nucleotides outside the gene matches: 6. Germline V CDR1 and CDR2: SGHTA, FQGNSA. DNA for the CDR3: TGTGCCAGCAGCACAGGGACAGTGGCTGGAAACACCATATATTTT. It translates to CASSTGTVAGNTIYF.

The CDR3, as DNA: TGTGCCAGCAGCTTAGCGGAAGGGGTCGAGCAGTTCTTC. Protein: CASSLAEGVEQFF. The genes are TRBV7-9 and TRBJ2-1; TRBD1 might be the D (5 bases). Germline values: CDR1 SEHNR, CDR2 FQNEAQ (reference sequence). V was clipped by 0 bases and J by 10 bases, with 10 bases between them. The CDR3 length is 13 residues.

The J gene is TRBJ2-7, the V gene TRBV5-1; 9 positions agree with TRBD2. V lost 0 bases, J lost 2 bases, and 3 bases stayed unmatched. Germline V lookup: CDR1 SGHRS, CDR2 YFSETQ. The CDR3 is 15 amino acids. CDR3 bases: TGCGCCAGCAGCTTGGGGACTAGCGAAGCCTACGAGCAGTACTTC. Amino acid sequence: CASSLGTSEAYEQYF.

This chain links TRBV9 with TRBJ2-5; the match to TRBD2 covers 7 bases. J was trimmed by 2 bases and V by 4 bases; bases with no gene match: 8. CDR1 is SGDLS, CDR2 YYNGEE, per germline. The CDR3 has 15 amino acids. The CDR3 region is CASSPRLATQETQYF. The CDR3 bases are TGTGCCAGCAGCCCACGACTAGCAACACAAGAGACCCAGTACTTC. Together with reference TRBV9 and TRBJ2-5, the CDR3 gives the full variable domain: DSGVTQTPKHLITATGQRVTLRCSPRSGDLSVYWYQQSLDQGLQFLIQYYNGEERAKGNILERFSAQQFPDLHSELNLSSLELGDSALYFCASSPRLATQETQYFGPGTRLLVL.

V usage is TRBV12-2 and J usage is TRBJ1-1. TRBV12-2 counts as a pseudogene. This CDR3 region has 14 residues. DNA for the CDR3: TGTGCAAGTCGGGGGGGGAGGTGGAACACTGAAGCTTTCTTT. It codes for CASRGGRWNTEAFF.

Concerning this clone: A junction boundary mismatches the germline segment, possibly from a read error. The chain couples TRBV5-1 to TRBJ1-2, with D tentatively TRBD1 (6 bases). Germline assignment: CDR1 SGHRS and CDR2 YFSETQ. There are 14 residues in the CDR3. The CDR3 region has the DNA TGCGCCAGCAGCTTGGACAGGGCGAACTATGGCTACCCCTTC. This translates into CASSLDRANYGYPF.

This clone was seen once. Other nucleotide sequences in the sample specify the same CDR3. This chain connects TRBV29-1 to TRBJ1-2; the match to TRBD1 covers 10 bases. The CDR3 consists of 13 residues. Germline-derived CDR1 and CDR2 are SQVTM and ANQGSEA. V was clipped by 6 bases and J by 2 bases; unmatched bases: 3. The CDR3: CSVRDRGNYGYTF. The DNA for the CDR3 is TGCAGCGTACGGGACAGGGGAAACTATGGCTACACCTTC.

This chain links TRBV28 with TRBJ1-5; possible D gene TRBD1, 6 bases. This CDR3 is built from 17 residues. Per the germline V gene, CDR1 is MDHEN and CDR2 is SYDVKM. V lost 6 bases, J lost 1 base, and 19 bases lay in between. CDR3 nucleotide sequence: TGTGCCAGCAGGGCACCCCTAGGGGGAGGGAGCAATCAGCCCCAGCATTTT. Translating gives CASRAPLGGGSNQPQHF.

The chain links TRBV9 to TRBJ1-1, with TRBD1 matching over 7 bases. This CDR3 region has 15 residues. Per germline, CDR1 SGDLS and CDR2 YYNGEE. With V trimmed by 4 bases and J by 7 bases, 13 bases remained unmatched. For the CDR3, the DNA is TGTGCCAGCAGCCCCCGGTTAGGGGGCTATGGTGAAGCTTTCTTT. It encodes CASSPRLGGYGEAFF.

The rearrangement uses TRBV10-3 and TRBJ1-1, with D perhaps TRBD1 (6 bases). Germline V gene sequence: CDR1 ENHRY, CDR2 SYGVKD. V lost 5 bases and J 2 bases, leaving 15 bases between the germline ends. The CDR3 consists of 15 residues. The CDR3 region is CAISPGGPGNTEAFF. CDR3 DNA sequence: TGTGCCATCAGTCCCGGGGGGCCGGGCAACACTGAAGCTTTCTTT.

The gene calls are TRBV13 and TRBJ2-7, with TRBD2 matching 10 bases. V trimming: 5 bases; J trimming: 4 bases; junction bases outside the gene matches: 11. Germline values: CDR1 PRHDT, CDR2 FYEKMQ (reference sequence). CDR3 length: 16 residues. CDR3 residues: CASSARTSGLEYEQYF. The CDR3, as DNA: TGTGCCAGCAGCGCCAGGACTAGCGGACTTGAGTACGAGCAGTACTTC.

The chain uses TRBV10-1 and TRBJ2-1; tentative D call: TRBD1 (6 bases). V was trimmed by 0 bases and J by 9 bases, leaving 12 bases between them. Germline V CDR1 and CDR2: WNHNN, SYGVQD (reference sequence). The CDR3 covers 14 residues. CDR3 region: CASSESPAGAEQFF. The DNA for the CDR3 is TGCGCCAGCAGTGAGTCCCCGGCAGGGGCTGAGCAGTTCTTC.

With regard to this clone: The sample holds other DNA sequences that translate to the same CDR3. The genes are TRBV18 and TRBJ1-1; possible D gene TRBD1, 5 bases. Trimming removed 3 bases at V and 7 bases at J, with 15 bases between. The CDR3 is made up of 14 amino acids. Germline CDR1 is KGHSH and CDR2 is LQKENI. The CDR3 DNA reads as TGTGCCAGCTCACCGCGCGACAGAGACAGTGAAGCTTTCTTT. It translates to CASSPRDRDSEAFF.

The rearrangement links TRBV6-6 to TRBJ2-3; possibly TRBD1 for D (6 bases). The CDR3 is made up of 13 amino acids. CDR1 is MNHNY, CDR2 SVGAGI, per germline (reference sequence). V was pared by 2 bases and J by 5 bases, with 8 bases between. The CDR3 reads CASSYPGEDTQYF. Written as DNA, the CDR3 is TGTGCCAGCAGTTACCCAGGGGAAGATACGCAGTATTTT.

The chain joins TRBV27 to TRBJ1-5; the match to TRBD1 covers 11 bases. Germline V gene sequence: CDR1 MNHEY, CDR2 SMNVEV (reference sequence). This CDR3 comprises 16 residues. V gave up 7 bases and J gave up 7 bases; unmatched junction bases: 12. CDR3 in DNA: TGTGCCAGCAAGCTTGTGGGACAGGGGGGGTTGCAGCCCCAGCATTTT. Translating gives CASKLVGQGGLQPQHF.

The chain carries TRBV10-3 and TRBJ2-3, with TRBD2 matching over 13 bases. This CDR3 has 19 residues. Germline CDR1 is ENHRY and CDR2 is SYGVKD. V was pared by 1 base and J by 4 bases, with 11 bases of the junction left unmatched. DNA for the CDR3: TGTGCCATCAGTGAGTTTGGACTAGCGGGAGCCCCTCGGGCAGATACGCAGTATTTT. Protein product: CAISEFGLAGAPRADTQYF.

The chain combines TRBV30 with TRBJ1-2; D unclear. The ends were cut back, 5 bases at V and 5 bases at J, with 6 bases in the middle. The CDR3 consists of 10 residues. CDR1 is GTSNPN, CDR2 SVGIG, per germline (reference sequence). CDR3 protein: CAWFGYGYTF. In DNA, the CDR3 is TGTGCCTGGTTCGGGTATGGCTACACCTTC.

The V and J genes are TRBV7-9 and TRBJ1-1; TRBD1 matches 7 bases. Trimming cost V 7 bases and J 3 bases; bases outside gene matches: 8. CDR1 is SEHNR, CDR2 FQNEAQ, per germline (reference sequence). This CDR3 is 14 amino acids long. The CDR3 coding sequence is TGTGCCAGCATCGACAGGGTTGGGGACACTGAAGCTTTCTTT. As protein: CASIDRVGDTEAFF.

V is TRBV5-1 and J is TRBJ2-2; a possible D gene is TRBD2 (6 bases). V lost 0 bases and J 0 bases, leaving 9 bases between the germline ends. This CDR3 comprises 16 residues. Germline loops: CDR1 SGHRS, CDR2 YFSETQ. In nucleotides, the CDR3 is TGCGCCAGCAGCTTGGGCGGGACCCCGAACACCGGGGAGCTGTTTTTT. The encoded protein is CASSLGGTPNTGELFF.